This entry lists 14 T cell receptor beta chains sequenced from one sample in a study of T cell responses to AZD1222 COVID-19 vaccine. Clones were sequenced by immunoSEQ multiplex PCR, and TCRdb holds only the in-frame ones, with some missing. Among roughly 180,000 clones listed, 90% were seen once. The input for sequencing was peripheral blood, taken on day 0 of AZD1222 vaccination. These receptors came from an adult in good health.

The chain carries TRBV21-1 and TRBJ2-1; the DNA was not used to check the table's D call, TRBD2. TRBV21-1 is described as a pseudogene. This CDR3 has 16 amino acids. In nucleotides, the CDR3 is TGTGCCAGCAGCTCCCGGGGGGGACCTGGAAGCGATGAGCAGTTCTTC. As protein: CASSSRGGPGSDEQFF.

This CDR3 reads CASSFRATTGGYTF. CDR3 sequence (DNA): TGTGCCAGCAGCTTCAGGGCTACAACGGGGGGCTACACCTTC. The rearrangement joins TRBV6-5 to TRBJ1-2; a possible D gene is TRBD1 (5 bases). V dropped 6 bases and J dropped 8 bases, with 19 bases sitting between them. This CDR3 spans 14 amino acids. Germline V gives CDR1 MNHEY, CDR2 SVGAGI.

This chain uses TRBV6-5 with TRBJ1-6, with TRBD1 matching 7 bases. Germline CDR1 is MNHEY and CDR2 is SVGAGI. This CDR3 is 16 amino acids long. The trim removed 0 bases at V and 7 bases at J, leaving 6 bases unmatched. CDR3 coding DNA: TGTGCCAGCAGTTACTCGACGGGGACAGCCAATTCACCCCTCCACTTT. This codes for CASSYSTGTANSPLHF.

V usage is TRBV19 and J usage is TRBJ1-2; 8 nucleotides match TRBD1. The CDR3 spans 14 residues. Germline loops: CDR1 LNHDA, CDR2 SQIVND (reference sequence). J was trimmed by 3 bases and V by 5 bases; bases with no gene match: 5. The CDR3 nucleotides read TGTGCCAGTAGTCTCGACAGGGGCGACTATGGCTACACCTTC. Its protein is CASSLDRGDYGYTF.

The chain couples TRBV12-3 or TRBV12-4 to TRBJ1-1; D is perhaps TRBD1 (5 bases). The V and J ends lost 8 bases and 4 bases respectively, with 11 bases between them. This CDR3 is 12 amino acids long. The CDR3 region is CASGGGSTEAFF. The CDR3 DNA reads TGTGCCAGCGGGGGGGGGAGCACTGAAGCTTTCTTT.

V is TRBV5-1 and J is TRBJ2-5; tentatively, D is TRBD1 or TRBD2 (5 bases each). This CDR3 spans 15 amino acids. Germline V CDR1 and CDR2: SGHRS, YFSETQ. Between the trimmed V and J ends, which lost 0 bases and 7 bases, there was a span of 16 bases. Here the CDR3 reads CASSLATGPEGTQYF. CDR3 DNA sequence: TGCGCCAGCAGCTTGGCTACGGGACCAGAAGGGACCCAGTACTTC.

V usage is TRBV19 and J usage is TRBJ1-5, with D possibly TRBD1 on 5 matching bases. Trimming left V 3 bases short and J 6 bases short, with 9 bases between. The germline CDR1 and CDR2 sequences are LNHDA and SQIVND (reference sequence). The CDR3 is made up of 13 amino acids. The CDR3 nucleotides read TGTGCCAGTAGTATCGGGGCGGGTCAGCCCCAGCATTTT. Its translation is CASSIGAGQPQHF.

V is TRBV4-2 and J is TRBJ1-2; D gene uncertain. This CDR3 region has 12 residues. CDR1 and CDR2 from the germline V gene are LGHNA and YNFKEQ. Trimming removed 0 bases from V and 6 bases from J, with 5 bases in between. The CDR3 reads CASSQDMDGYTF. CDR3 in DNA: TGTGCCAGCAGCCAAGATATGGATGGCTACACCTTC.

The chain joins TRBV4-3 to TRBJ1-4; TRBD1 is a possible D gene (5 bases). The length of the CDR3 is 15 residues. Per the germline V gene, CDR1 is LGHNA and CDR2 is YSLEER. Trimming pared 2 bases from V and 5 bases from J, leaving 12 bases between. The CDR3 loop reads CASSQSSGGNEKLFF. The DNA for the CDR3 is TGCGCCAGCAGCCAATCATCCGGGGGGAATGAAAAACTGTTTTTT.

The gene calls are TRBV19 and TRBJ1-6, with TRBD1 matching 10 bases. Germline lookup yields CDR1 LNHDA and CDR2 SQIVND (reference sequence). V shed 3 bases and J 10 bases; nucleotides not matched to a gene: 9. CDR3 length: 16 residues. CDR3 protein: CASSIGVGQGVSPLHF. The CDR3 DNA follows: TGTGCCAGTAGTATTGGGGTTGGACAGGGGGTGTCACCCCTCCACTTT. Combining the CDR3 with reference TRBV19 and TRBJ1-6 gives the whole variable domain DGGITQSPKYLFRKEGQNVTLSCEQNLNHDAMYWYRQDPGQGLRLIYYSQIVNDFQKGDIAEGYSVSREKKESFPLTVTSAQKNPTAFYLCASSIGVGQGVSPLHFGNGTRLTVT.

This clone appeared a single time. The rearrangement links TRBV10-2 to TRBJ1-2; 7 nucleotides match TRBD1. Germline assignment: CDR1 WSHSY and CDR2 SAAADI. The CDR3 sequence is 14 residues long. Germline trimming cut 5 bases from V and 4 bases from J; bases unmatched to any gene: 7. The CDR3 loop is CASSPDREGYGYTF. CDR3 in DNA: TGCGCCAGCAGTCCCGACAGGGAGGGCTATGGCTACACCTTC.

The rearrangement joins TRBV5-1 to TRBJ2-5, with a weak D call TRBD2 (6 bases). V dropped 0 bases and J dropped 2 bases, with 11 bases sitting between them. The CDR3 runs 15 residues. Germline V gives CDR1 SGHRS, CDR2 YFSETQ. The CDR3 is CASSLGLSGQETQYF. The CDR3 DNA sequence: TGCGCCAGCAGCTTGGGCCTGAGCGGGCAAGAGACCCAGTACTTC.

V and J are TRBV12-3 or TRBV12-4 and TRBJ2-2; D is possibly TRBD1 or TRBD2 (5 bases each). CDR3 length: 13 residues. Trimming left V 6 bases short and J 6 bases short, with 11 bases between. CDR3 in DNA: TGTGCCAGCAGCCCATTGGGGGCCGGGGAGCTGTTTTTT. Amino acid sequence: CASSPLGAGELFF.

The gene calls are TRBV4-3 and TRBJ1-2; perhaps TRBD1 as D (5 bases). Trimming left V 2 bases short and J 4 bases short, with 8 bases between. CDR1 and CDR2 from the germline V gene are LGHNA and YSLEER. CDR3 length: 13 amino acids. Here the CDR3 reads CASSQTGAYGYTF. The CDR3 nucleotides read TGCGCCAGCAGCCAAACCGGGGCCTATGGCTACACCTTC.